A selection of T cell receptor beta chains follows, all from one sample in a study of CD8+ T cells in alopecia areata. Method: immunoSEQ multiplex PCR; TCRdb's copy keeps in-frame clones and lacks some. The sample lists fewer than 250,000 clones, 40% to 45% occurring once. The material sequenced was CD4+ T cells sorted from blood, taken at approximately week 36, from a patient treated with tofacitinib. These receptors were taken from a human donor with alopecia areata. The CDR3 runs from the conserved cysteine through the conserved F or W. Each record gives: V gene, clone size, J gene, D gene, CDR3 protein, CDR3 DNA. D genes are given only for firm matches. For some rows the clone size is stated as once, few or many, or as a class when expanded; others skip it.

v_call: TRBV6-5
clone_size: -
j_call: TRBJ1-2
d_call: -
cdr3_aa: CASSPGAFGYTF
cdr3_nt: TGTGCCAGCAGTCCAGGGGCGTTCGGCTACACCTTC

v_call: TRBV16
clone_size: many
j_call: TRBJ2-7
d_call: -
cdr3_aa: CASSQSGAGAYEQYF
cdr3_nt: TGTGCCAGCAGCCAGTCCGGGGCCGGGGCCTACGAGCAGTACTTC

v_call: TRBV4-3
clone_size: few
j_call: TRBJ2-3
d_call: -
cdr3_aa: CASSQDPTWTDTQYF
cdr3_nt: TGCGCCAGCAGCCAGGACCCTACTTGGACAGATACGCAGTATTTT

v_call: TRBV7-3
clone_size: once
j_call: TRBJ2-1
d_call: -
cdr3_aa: CASSLNSPIGDSYNEQFF
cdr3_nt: TGTGCCAGCAGCTTAAATTCGCCCATAGGGGACTCCTACAATGAGCAGTTCTTC

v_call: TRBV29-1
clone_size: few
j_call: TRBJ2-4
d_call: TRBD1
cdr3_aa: CSVEGDRVQNIQYF
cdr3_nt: TGCAGCGTTGAAGGTGACAGGGTACAAAACATTCAGTACTTC

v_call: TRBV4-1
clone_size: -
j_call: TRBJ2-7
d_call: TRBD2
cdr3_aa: CASSRTSDYEQYF
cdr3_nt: TGCGCCAGCAGTCGGACTAGCGACTACGAGCAGTACTTC

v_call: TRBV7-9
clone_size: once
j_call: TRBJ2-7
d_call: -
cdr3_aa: CASSQRSGLENEQYF
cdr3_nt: TGTGCCAGCAGTCAACGGTCAGGGTTAGAGAACGAGCAGTACTTC

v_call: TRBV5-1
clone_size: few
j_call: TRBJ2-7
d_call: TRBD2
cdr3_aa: CASSPVTSGRAIYEQYF
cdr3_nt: TGCGCCAGCAGCCCAGTGACTAGCGGGAGGGCCATCTACGAGCAGTACTTC

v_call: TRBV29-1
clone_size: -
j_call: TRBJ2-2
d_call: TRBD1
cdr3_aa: CSVERTGVRSGELFF
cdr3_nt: TGCAGCGTTGAGAGGACAGGGGTGAGATCCGGGGAGCTGTTTTTT

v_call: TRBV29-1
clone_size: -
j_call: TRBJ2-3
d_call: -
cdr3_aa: CSVQRVRADTQYF
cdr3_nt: TGCAGCGTCCAACGGGTACGGGCAGATACGCAGTATTTT

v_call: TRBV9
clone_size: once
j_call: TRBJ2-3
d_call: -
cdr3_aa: CASSVGVTDTQYF
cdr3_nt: TGTGCCAGCAGCGTTGGTGTCACAGATACGCAGTATTTT

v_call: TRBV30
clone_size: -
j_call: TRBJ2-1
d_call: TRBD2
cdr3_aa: CAWTSGYNEQFF
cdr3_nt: TGTGCCTGGACTAGCGGCTACAATGAGCAGTTCTTC

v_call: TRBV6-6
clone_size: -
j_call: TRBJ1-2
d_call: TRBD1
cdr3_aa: CASSQDRGYYGYTF
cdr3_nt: TGTGCCAGCAGTCAGGACAGGGGGTATTATGGCTACACCTTC

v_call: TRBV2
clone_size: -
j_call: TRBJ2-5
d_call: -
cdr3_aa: CASRTEETQYF
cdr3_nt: TGTGCCAGCAGGACGGAAGAGACCCAGTACTTC

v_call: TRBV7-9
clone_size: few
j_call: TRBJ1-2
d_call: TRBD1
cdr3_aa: CASSRPGQAISGGYTF
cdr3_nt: TGTGCCAGCAGCAGACCGGGACAGGCCATATCTGGGGGCTACACCTTC

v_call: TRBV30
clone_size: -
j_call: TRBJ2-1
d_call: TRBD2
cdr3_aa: CAWTSGLAGPGEQFF
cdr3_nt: TGTGCCTGGACCTCAGGACTAGCGGGACCGGGTGAGCAGTTCTTC

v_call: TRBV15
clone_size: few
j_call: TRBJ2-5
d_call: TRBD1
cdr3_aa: CATSRGQGQETQYF
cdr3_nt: TGTGCCACCAGCAGAGGACAGGGCCAAGAGACCCAGTACTTC

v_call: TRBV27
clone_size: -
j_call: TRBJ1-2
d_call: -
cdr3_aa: CASSSVPLRGYTF
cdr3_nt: TGTGCCAGCAGTTCAGTCCCCCTCCGTGGCTACACCTTC

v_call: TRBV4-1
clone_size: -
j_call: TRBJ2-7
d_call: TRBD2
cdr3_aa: CASSQPTSGRGTYEQYF
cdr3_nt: TGCGCCAGCAGCCAGCCCACTAGCGGGAGAGGGACCTACGAGCAGTACTTC

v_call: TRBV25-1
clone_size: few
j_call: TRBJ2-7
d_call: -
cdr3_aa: CASGYYEQYF
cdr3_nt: TGTGCCAGCGGTTACTACGAGCAGTACTTC

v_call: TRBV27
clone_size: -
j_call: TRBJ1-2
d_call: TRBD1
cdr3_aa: CASSFLGRAGGNLGDGYTF
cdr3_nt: TGTGCCAGCAGTTTCTTGGGCCGGGCAGGGGGAAATCTGGGGGATGGCTACACCTTC

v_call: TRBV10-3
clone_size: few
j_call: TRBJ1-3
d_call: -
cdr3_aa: CAIRTPSGNTIYF
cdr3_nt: TGTGCCATCCGAACACCCTCTGGAAACACCATATATTTT

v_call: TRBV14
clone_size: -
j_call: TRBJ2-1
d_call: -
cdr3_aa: CASSQDIANEQFF
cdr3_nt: TGTGCCAGCAGCCAAGATATAGCCAATGAGCAGTTCTTC

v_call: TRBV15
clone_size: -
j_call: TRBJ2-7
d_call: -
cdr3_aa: CATSRGDRRSSYEQYF
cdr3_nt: TGTGCCACCAGCAGAGGAGACAGGCGCAGCTCCTACGAGCAGTACTTC

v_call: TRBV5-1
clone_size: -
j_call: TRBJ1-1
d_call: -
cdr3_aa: CASSFGGPNTEAFF
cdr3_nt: TGCGCCAGCAGCTTTGGGGGGCCCAACACTGAAGCTTTCTTT

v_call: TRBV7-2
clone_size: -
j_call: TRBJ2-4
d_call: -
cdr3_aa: CASSSSGTLSSGNIQYF
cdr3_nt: TGTGCCAGCAGCTCATCCGGGACCTTGAGTTCCGGAAACATTCAGTACTTC

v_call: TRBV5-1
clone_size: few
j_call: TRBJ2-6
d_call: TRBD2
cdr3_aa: CASSAGTSGRTGANVLTF
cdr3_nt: TGCGCCAGCAGCGCCGGGACTAGCGGGAGGACTGGGGCCAACGTCCTGACTTTC

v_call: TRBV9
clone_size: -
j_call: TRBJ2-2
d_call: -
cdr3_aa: CASSVAGTNFPGELFF
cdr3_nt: TGTGCCAGCAGCGTAGCGGGAACGAACTTCCCCGGGGAGCTGTTTTTT

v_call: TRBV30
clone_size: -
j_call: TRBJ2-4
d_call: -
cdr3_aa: CAWSHGQLAKNIQYF
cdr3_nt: TGTGCCTGGAGTCATGGTCAGCTAGCCAAAAACATTCAGTACTTC

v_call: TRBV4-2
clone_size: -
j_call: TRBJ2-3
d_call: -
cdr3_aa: CASSQEVADTQYF
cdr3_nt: TGTGCCAGCAGCCAAGAGGTAGCAGATACGCAGTATTTT

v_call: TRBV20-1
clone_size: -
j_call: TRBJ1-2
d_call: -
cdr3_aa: CSAPIAYGYTF
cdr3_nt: TGCAGTGCCCCGATTGCCTATGGCTACACCTTC